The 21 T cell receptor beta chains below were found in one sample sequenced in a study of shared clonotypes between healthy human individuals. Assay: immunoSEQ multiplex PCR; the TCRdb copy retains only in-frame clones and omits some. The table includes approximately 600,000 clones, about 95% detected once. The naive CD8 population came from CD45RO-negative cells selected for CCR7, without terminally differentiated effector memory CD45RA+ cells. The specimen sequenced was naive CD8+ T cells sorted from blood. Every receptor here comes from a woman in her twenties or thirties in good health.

CDR3 in amino acids: CASSLEGQATSYEQYF. Written as DNA, the CDR3 is TGTGCCAGCAGCTTGGAGGGCCAGGCTACTTCCTACGAGCAGTACTTC. This chain uses TRBV5-4 with TRBJ2-7; no clear D. The ends were cut back, 0 bases at V and 1 base at J, with 14 bases in the middle. The CDR3 is 16 residues long. The V gene's germline CDR1 is SGHNT and CDR2 YYREEE (reference sequence).

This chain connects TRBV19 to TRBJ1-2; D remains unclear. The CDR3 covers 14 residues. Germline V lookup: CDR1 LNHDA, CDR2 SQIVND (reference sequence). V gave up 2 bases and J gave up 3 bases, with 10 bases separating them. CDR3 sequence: CASSINTRYYGYTF. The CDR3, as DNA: TGTGCCAGTAGTATAAACACCCGTTACTATGGCTACACCTTC.

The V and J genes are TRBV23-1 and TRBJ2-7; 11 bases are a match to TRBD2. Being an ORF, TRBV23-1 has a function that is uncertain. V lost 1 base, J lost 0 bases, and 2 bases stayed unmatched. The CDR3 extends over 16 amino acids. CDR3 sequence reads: CASSQWGLAASYEQYF. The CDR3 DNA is TGCGCCAGCAGTCAATGGGGACTAGCGGCCTCCTACGAGCAGTACTTC.

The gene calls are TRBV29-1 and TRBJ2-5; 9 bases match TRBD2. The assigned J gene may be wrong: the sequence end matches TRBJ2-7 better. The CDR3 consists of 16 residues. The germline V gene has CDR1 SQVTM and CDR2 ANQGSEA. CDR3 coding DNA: TGCAGCGTTGAAGTTATAGGCGGGAGGGGGTCCTACGAGCAGTACTTC. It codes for CSVEVIGGRGSYEQYF.

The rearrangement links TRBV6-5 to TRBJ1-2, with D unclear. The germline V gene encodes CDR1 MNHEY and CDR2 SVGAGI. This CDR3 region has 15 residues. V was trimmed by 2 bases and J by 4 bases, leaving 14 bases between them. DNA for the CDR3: TGTGCCAGCAGTTACGCCCCCGACTCTGGCTATGGCTACACCTTC. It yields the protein CASSYAPDSGYGYTF.

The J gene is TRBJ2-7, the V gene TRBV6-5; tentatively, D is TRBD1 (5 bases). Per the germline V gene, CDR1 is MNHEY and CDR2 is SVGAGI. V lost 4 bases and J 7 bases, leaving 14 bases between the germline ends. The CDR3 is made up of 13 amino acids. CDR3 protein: CASSWGTATEQYF. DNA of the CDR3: TGTGCCAGCAGTTGGGGCACTGCCACGGAGCAGTACTTC.

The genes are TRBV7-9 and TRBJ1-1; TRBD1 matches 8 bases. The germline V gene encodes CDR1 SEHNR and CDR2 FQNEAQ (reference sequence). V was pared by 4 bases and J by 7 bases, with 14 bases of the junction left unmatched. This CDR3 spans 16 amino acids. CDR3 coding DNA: TGTGCCAGCAGCTCCCGGACAGGGCTTTTGTACAATGAAGCTTTCTTT. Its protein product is CASSSRTGLLYNEAFF. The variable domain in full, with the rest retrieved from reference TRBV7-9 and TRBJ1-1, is DTGVSQNPRHKITKRGQNVTFRCDPISEHNRLYWYRQTLGQGPEFLTYFQNEAQLEKSRLLSDRFSAERPKGSFSTLEIQRTEQGDSAMYLCASSSRTGLLYNEAFFGQGTRLTVV.

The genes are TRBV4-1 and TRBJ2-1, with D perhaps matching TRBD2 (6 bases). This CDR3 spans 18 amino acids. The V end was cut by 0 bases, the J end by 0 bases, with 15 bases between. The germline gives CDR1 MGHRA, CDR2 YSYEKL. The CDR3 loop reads CASSQERSGLSSYNEQFF. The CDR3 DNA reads TGCGCCAGCAGCCAAGAACGGAGCGGGCTAAGCTCCTACAATGAGCAGTTCTTC.

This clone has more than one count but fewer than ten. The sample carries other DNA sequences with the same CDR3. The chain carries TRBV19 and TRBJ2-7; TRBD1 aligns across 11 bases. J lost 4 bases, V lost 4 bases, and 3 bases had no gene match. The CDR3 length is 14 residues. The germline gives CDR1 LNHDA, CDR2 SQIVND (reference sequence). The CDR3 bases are TGTGCCAGTAGTACCGGGACAGGGGGTTACGAGCAGTACTTC. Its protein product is CASSTGTGGYEQYF.

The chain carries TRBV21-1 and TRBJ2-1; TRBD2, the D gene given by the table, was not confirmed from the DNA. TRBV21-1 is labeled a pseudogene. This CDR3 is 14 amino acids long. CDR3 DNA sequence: TGTGCCACCTCCCTCCCGGGTCCCATTCATGAGCAGTTCTTC. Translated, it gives CATSLPGPIHEQFF.

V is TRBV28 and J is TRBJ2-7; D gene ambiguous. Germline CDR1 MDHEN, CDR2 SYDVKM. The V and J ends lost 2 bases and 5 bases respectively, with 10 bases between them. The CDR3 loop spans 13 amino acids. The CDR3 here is CASSLGPSHEQYF. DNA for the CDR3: TGTGCCAGCAGTTTAGGACCCTCGCACGAGCAGTACTTC. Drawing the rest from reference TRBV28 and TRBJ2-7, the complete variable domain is DVKVTQSSRYLVKRTGEKVFLECVQDMDHENMFWYRQDPGLGLRLIYFSYDVKMKEKGDIPEGYSVSREKKERFSLILESASTNQTSMYLCASSLGPSHEQYFGPGTRLTVT.

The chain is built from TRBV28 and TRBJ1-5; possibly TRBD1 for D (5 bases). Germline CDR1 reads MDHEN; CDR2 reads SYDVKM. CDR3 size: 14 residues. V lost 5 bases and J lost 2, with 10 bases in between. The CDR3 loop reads CASSKRGGNQPQHF. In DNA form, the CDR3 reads TGTGCCAGCAGTAAGCGGGGGGGCAATCAGCCCCAGCATTTT.

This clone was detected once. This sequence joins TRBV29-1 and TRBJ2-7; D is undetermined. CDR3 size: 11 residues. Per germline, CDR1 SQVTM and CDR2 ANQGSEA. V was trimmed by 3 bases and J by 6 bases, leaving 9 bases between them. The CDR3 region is CSVDTGGEQYF. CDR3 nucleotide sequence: TGCAGCGTTGACACCGGTGGCGAGCAGTACTTC.

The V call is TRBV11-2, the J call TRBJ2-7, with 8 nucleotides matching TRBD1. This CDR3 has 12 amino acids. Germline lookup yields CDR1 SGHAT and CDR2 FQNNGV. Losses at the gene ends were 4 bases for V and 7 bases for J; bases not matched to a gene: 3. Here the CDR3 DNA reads TGTGCCAGCAGCTGGACAGGGTCGGAGCAGTACTTC. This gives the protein CASSWTGSEQYF.

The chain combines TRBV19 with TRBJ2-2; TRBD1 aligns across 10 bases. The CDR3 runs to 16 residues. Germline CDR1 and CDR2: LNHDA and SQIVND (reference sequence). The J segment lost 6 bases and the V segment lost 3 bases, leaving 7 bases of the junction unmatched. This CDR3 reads CASSIGTGVFSGELFF. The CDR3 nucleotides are TGTGCCAGTAGTATCGGGACAGGGGTTTTCTCCGGGGAGCTGTTTTTT.

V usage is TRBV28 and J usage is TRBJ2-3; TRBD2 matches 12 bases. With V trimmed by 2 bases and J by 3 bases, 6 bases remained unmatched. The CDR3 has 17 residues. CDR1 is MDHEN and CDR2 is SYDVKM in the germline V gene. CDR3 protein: CASSLGELAGGTDTQYF. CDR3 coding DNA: TGTGCCAGCAGTTTAGGGGAACTAGCGGGGGGAACAGATACGCAGTATTTT.

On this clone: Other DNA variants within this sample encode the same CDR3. The CDR3 DNA reads as TGCGCCAGCAGCCAAGGATTAGCGCGGACCTACGAGCAGTACTTC. It yields the protein CASSQGLARTYEQYF. This chain connects TRBV4-1 to TRBJ2-7, with TRBD2 as a possible D gene (5 bases). V was clipped by 1 base and J by 2 bases, with 12 bases between them. CDR3 size: 15 residues. Germline lookup yields CDR1 MGHRA and CDR2 YSYEKL.

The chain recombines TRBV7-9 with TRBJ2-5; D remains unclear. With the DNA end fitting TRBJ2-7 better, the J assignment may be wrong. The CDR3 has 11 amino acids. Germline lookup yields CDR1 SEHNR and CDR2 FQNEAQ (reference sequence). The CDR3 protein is CASSRAVEQYF. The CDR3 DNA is TGTGCCAGCAGCCGCGCGGTCGAGCAGTACTTC.

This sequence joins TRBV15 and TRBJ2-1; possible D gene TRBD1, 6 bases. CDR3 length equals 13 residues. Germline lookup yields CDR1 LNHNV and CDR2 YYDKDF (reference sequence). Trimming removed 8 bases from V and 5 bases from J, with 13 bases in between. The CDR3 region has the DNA TGTGCCACCCGGACAGTTTCGAACAATGAGCAGTTCTTC. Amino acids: CATRTVSNNEQFF.

The CDR3 reads CASRFGGEQYF. For the CDR3, the DNA is TGTGCCAGCAGGTTCGGGGGCGAGCAGTACTTC. The rearrangement links TRBV27 to TRBJ2-7; D is possibly TRBD2 (6 bases). V lost 6 bases and J lost 6, with 9 bases in between. CDR3 length: 11 amino acids. The germline CDR1 and CDR2 sequences are MNHEY and SMNVEV (reference sequence).

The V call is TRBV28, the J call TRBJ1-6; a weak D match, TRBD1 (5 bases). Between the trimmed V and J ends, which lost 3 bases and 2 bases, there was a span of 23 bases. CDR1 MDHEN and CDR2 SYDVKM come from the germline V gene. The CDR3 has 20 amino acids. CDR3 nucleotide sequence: TGTGCCAGCAGTTTCATGATGGGGCAGGGTCGGGAGCCCTATAATTCACCCCTCCACTTT. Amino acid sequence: CASSFMMGQGREPYNSPLHF.